The source of this TCR beta chain is a study of vaccination effects on CD4 cells after COVID-19. Isolating CD4+ T cells followed less than 12 days of culture. Each person got two doses of an mRNA SARS-CoV-2 vaccine, BNT162b2 or mRNA-1273. Trimming removed 10 bases at V and 2 bases at J, with 9 bases between. This CDR3 is 12 amino acids long. The table came from immunoSEQ multiplex PCR; TCRdb's copy has only in-frame clones and leaves some out. The table lists approximately 37,000 clones, under 70% of them singletons. Details on this clone: The target antigen is unknown.

The TCR comes from a human donor who received a COVID-19 vaccine. The sample here was CD4+ T cells from PBMCs cultured without peptide, taken after COVID-19 vaccination. The chain recombines TRBV12-3 or TRBV12-4 with TRBJ1-5; D unclear. The CDR3 nucleotides read TGTGCCACCAGGTTCGGCAATCAGCCCCAGCATTTT. Amino acids: CATRFGNQPQHF.